Each of the 30 T cell receptor beta chains below was sequenced from the same sample in a study of cytomegalovirus exposure and HLA in healthy donors. Repertoires were generated with immunoSEQ multiplex PCR, while TCRdb's copy carries only in-frame clones and drops some. The sample lists around 250,000 clones; 90% were seen once. Sequenced input: PBMCs. These receptors were taken from a woman under 30 in good health and CMV-seronegative.

The chain carries TRBV7-9 and TRBJ1-1, with D possibly TRBD1 on 5 matching bases. The ends were cut back, 7 bases at V and 8 bases at J, with 11 bases in the middle. The CDR3 consists of 11 residues. Looked up from germline, CDR1 is SEHNR and CDR2 is FQNEAQ (reference sequence). Here the CDR3 reads CASMGGGEAFF. DNA for the CDR3: TGTGCCAGCATGGGGGGAGGCGAAGCTTTCTTT.

This clone came up a few times. The rearrangement uses TRBV4-1 and TRBJ1-1, with 7 bases that match TRBD1. V dropped 5 bases and J dropped 5; count of bases not matched to a gene: 5. CDR1 is MGHRA, CDR2 YSYEKL, per germline. CDR3 length: 13 amino acids. The CDR3 sequence: CASSITGVTEAFF. The CDR3 bases are TGCGCCAGCAGCATTACAGGGGTAACTGAAGCTTTCTTT.

The genes are TRBV11-2 and TRBJ1-1; 10 nucleotides align to TRBD1. V was pared by 3 bases and J by 6 bases, with 4 bases of the junction left unmatched. The germline V gene encodes CDR1 SGHAT and CDR2 FQNNGV. The CDR3 extends over 14 amino acids. As DNA, the CDR3 is TGTGCCAGCAGCTTGTCGACAGGGGGCGCTGAAGCTTTCTTT. This sequence encodes CASSLSTGGAEAFF. Full variable domain (outside the CDR3, taken from reference TRBV11-2 and TRBJ1-1): EAGVAQSPRYKIIEKRQSVAFWCNPISGHATLYWYQQILGQGPKLLIQFQNNGVVDDSQLPKDRFSAERLKGVDSTLKIQPAKLEDSAVYLCASSLSTGGAEAFFGQGTRLTVV.

This clone has more than one count but fewer than ten. The chain carries TRBV5-1 and TRBJ1-2, with D uncertain. The V and J ends lost 4 bases and 2 bases respectively, with 9 bases between them. Germline V gene data show CDR1 as SGHRS and CDR2 as YFSETQ. CDR3 size: 13 residues. The CDR3 reads CASSPDINYGYTF. CDR3 coding DNA: TGCGCCAGCAGCCCCGACATCAACTATGGCTACACCTTC. Complete variable domain (other parts from reference TRBV5-1 and TRBJ1-2): KAGVTQTPRYLIKTRGQQVTLSCSPISGHRSVSWYQQTPGQGLQFLFEYFSETQRNKGNFPGRFSGRQFSNSRSEMNVSTLELGDSALYLCASSPDINYGYTFGSGTRLTVV.

CDR3 nucleotides: TGCGCCAGCAATATTGGACAGGGAGCCACTGAAGCTTTCTTT. This translates into CASNIGQGATEAFF. The chain has TRBV10-2 and TRBJ1-1; TRBD1 agrees at 8 bases. The V and J ends lost 7 bases and 4 bases, in that order; junction bases with no gene match: 8. This CDR3 has 14 residues. Germline V lookup: CDR1 WSHSY, CDR2 SAAADI.

This chain connects TRBV9 to TRBJ2-7; tentative D call: TRBD1 (5 bases). CDR3 length: 14 residues. Germline V gene data show CDR1 as SGDLS and CDR2 as YYNGEE. The germline V and J ends were trimmed by 0 bases and 3 bases, with 10 bases remaining between them. In nucleotides, the CDR3 is TGTGCCAGCAGCGTAGATGGGGCCCGCTACGAGCAGTACTTC. Its translation: CASSVDGARYEQYF.

The chain is built from TRBV6-1 and TRBJ2-7, with TRBD1 as a possible D gene (6 bases). Trimming cost V 6 bases and J 5 bases, with 11 bases left between them. CDR1 and CDR2 from the germline V gene are MNHNS and SASEGT. This CDR3 region has 12 residues. The CDR3 reads CASRGQINEQYF. The CDR3 DNA sequence: TGTGCCAGCAGAGGACAGATCAACGAGCAGTACTTC.

The rearrangement links TRBV4-3 to TRBJ2-7; the match to TRBD1 covers 11 bases. The CDR3 spans 16 residues. The V segment lost 4 bases and the J segment 1 base; nucleotides outside the gene matches: 6. The germline V gene encodes CDR1 LGHNA and CDR2 YSLEER. The CDR3, as DNA: TGCGCCAGCAGCCCCGACGGACAGGGGGCTTCCTACGAGCAGTACTTC. This gives the protein CASSPDGQGASYEQYF.

This sequence joins TRBV5-8 and TRBJ1-2, with D possibly TRBD1 on 6 matching bases. Germline-derived CDR1 and CDR2 are SGHTS and YDEGEE. The germline V and J ends were trimmed by 3 bases and 4 bases, with 19 bases remaining between them. There are 16 residues in the CDR3. DNA of the CDR3: TGTGCCAGCAGCTCGGAAACAGGGCTCGTAGGCTATGGCTACACCTTC. This encodes CASSSETGLVGYGYTF.

As regards this clone: The sample has other DNA sequences that encode this CDR3 too. The chain combines TRBV5-6 with TRBJ1-6, with 8 bases fitting TRBD1. Unmatched junction bases numbered 11, after V lost 3 bases and J lost 9 bases. CDR1 SGHDT and CDR2 YYEEEE come from the germline V gene. The CDR3 contains 16 residues. The CDR3 DNA reads TGTGCCAGCAGCTCACCGGACAGGGAAGAATTTTCACCCCTCCACTTT. Translation gives CASSSPDREEFSPLHF.

This clone was seen a handful of times. The chain carries TRBV29-1 and TRBJ1-2, with a possible D match to TRBD1 (5 bases). The germline CDR1 and CDR2 sequences are SQVTM and ANQGSEA. V lost 8 bases to trimming and J lost 7 bases, with 20 bases between them. The CDR3 is 13 residues long. CDR3 DNA: TGCAGCCCTATAGCGGGGCGGCTGGGTGGCTACACCTTC. Translation gives CSPIAGRLGGYTF.

The V gene is TRBV4-1, the J gene TRBJ2-7; the D gene is possibly TRBD1 (6 bases). The CDR3 runs to 17 residues. Germline values: CDR1 MGHRA, CDR2 YSYEKL. V lost 0 bases and J lost 3, with 18 bases in between. CDR3 nucleotide sequence: TGCGCCAGCAGCCAAGAACACAGGGCCCACCATGGCTACGAGCAGTACTTC. Its translation: CASSQEHRAHHGYEQYF.

The J gene is TRBJ2-5, the V gene TRBV9; TRBD1 matches 12 bases. The length of the CDR3 is 15 residues. The germline CDR1 and CDR2 sequences are SGDLS and YYNGEE. J lost 5 bases, V lost 3 bases, and 5 bases had no gene match. Here the CDR3 reads CASSEGQGAWETQYF. The CDR3 bases are TGTGCCAGCAGCGAGGGACAGGGGGCATGGGAGACCCAGTACTTC.

The CDR3, as DNA: TGCGCCAGCAGCCAAGGGGACAGCATGAACACTGAAGCTTTCTTT. Protein: CASSQGDSMNTEAFF. This chain links TRBV4-3 with TRBJ1-1; 7 positions match TRBD1. V shed 1 base and J 0 bases; nucleotides not matched to a gene: 2. Germline CDR1 is LGHNA and CDR2 is YSLEER. The CDR3 is 15 amino acids.

The gene calls are TRBV6-1 and TRBJ2-7; D not resolved. Germline assignment: CDR1 MNHNS and CDR2 SASEGT. V shed 6 bases and J shed 4 bases, with 13 bases lying between them. The CDR3 has 13 residues. This CDR3 is CASSDTRLYEQYV. CDR3 nucleotide sequence: TGTGCCAGCAGCGATACGAGGCTTTACGAGCAGTACGTC.

The CDR3 protein is CASSPTGRPVQYF. As DNA, the CDR3 is TGTGCCAGCAGTCCGACTGGCCGTCCCGTTCAGTACTTC. V and J are TRBV6-5 and TRBJ2-4; D is unresolved. Germline CDR1 MNHEY, CDR2 SVGAGI. V dropped 5 bases and J dropped 11 bases, with 16 bases sitting between them. The CDR3 covers 13 residues.

This chain links TRBV7-9 with TRBJ2-2; no reliable D call. V dropped 5 bases and J dropped 1 base, with 8 bases sitting between them. The CDR3 contains 14 residues. Germline assignment: CDR1 SEHNR and CDR2 FQNEAQ (reference sequence). This CDR3 reads CASSTTMNTGELFF. The CDR3 DNA is TGTGCCAGCAGCACTACTATGAACACCGGGGAGCTGTTTTTT.

This chain uses TRBV27 with TRBJ2-5; 15 bases are a match to TRBD2. Germline lookup yields CDR1 MNHEY and CDR2 SMNVEV (reference sequence). V dropped 5 bases and J dropped 5; count of bases not matched to a gene: 18. CDR3 size: 20 residues. CDR3 bases: TGTGCCAGCAGTCTAAAGTATGGACTAGCGGGGGGGCGGGGCTTGGAGACCCAGTACTTC. Protein sequence: CASSLKYGLAGGRGLETQYF.

In DNA, the CDR3 is TGCGCCAGCAGCCAAGCGGGAGGGGGCAAGTACGAGCAGTACTTC. This encodes CASSQAGGGKYEQYF. V and J are TRBV4-1 and TRBJ2-7; D is perhaps TRBD2 (8 bases). The CDR3 loop spans 15 amino acids. Trimming took off 1 base at V and 4 bases at J, with 14 bases between the two ends. The V gene's germline CDR1 is MGHRA and CDR2 YSYEKL.

The chain combines TRBV15 with TRBJ1-2; a weak D match, TRBD1 (6 bases). V dropped 0 bases and J dropped 8 bases, with 16 bases sitting between them. This CDR3 is built from 15 residues. CDR1 and CDR2 from the germline V gene are LNHNV and YYDKDF (reference sequence). CDR3 sequence reads: CATSRDPGGAQGYTF. The DNA for the CDR3 is TGTGCCACCAGCAGAGATCCGGGGGGCGCGCAGGGCTACACCTTC.

Worth noting for this clone: A junction boundary mismatches the germline segment, possibly from a read error. This chain joins TRBV7-7 and TRBJ2-2; perhaps TRBD2 as D (6 bases). This CDR3 region has 14 residues. Per the germline V gene, CDR1 is SSHAT and CDR2 is FNYEAQ (reference sequence). The CDR3 coding sequence is TGTGCTAGCAGCTTAGCGGAGGGGTCCGGGGAGCTGTTTTTT. Translation: CASSLAEGSGELFF.

V is TRBV5-4 and J is TRBJ1-6; D remains ambiguous. Deletions cut 2 bases from V and 6 bases from J, with 18 bases between. The CDR3 totals 17 residues. Germline V gives CDR1 SGHNT, CDR2 YYREEE (reference sequence). The CDR3, as DNA: TGTGCCAGCAGCTTCGGGAGCAGGATAGCCGGTAATTCACCCCTCCACTTT. Protein: CASSFGSRIAGNSPLHF.

This chain joins TRBV28 and TRBJ2-1, with D tentatively TRBD1 (6 bases). Trimming pared 5 bases from V and 2 bases from J, leaving 13 bases between. The CDR3 has 15 amino acids. CDR1 is MDHEN and CDR2 is SYDVKM in the germline V gene. The CDR3, as DNA: TGTGCCAGCAGTCTACAGGGTCAACCCTACAATGAGCAGTTCTTC. Its protein product is CASSLQGQPYNEQFF.

A note on this clone: One end of the junction does not line up with germline, which may come from a read error. The genes are TRBV7-2 and TRBJ2-7; TRBD2 matches at 12 bases. CDR1 is SGHTA and CDR2 is FQGNSA in the germline V gene. CDR3 length equals 15 residues. CDR3 residues: CASRLGTSGGLEQYF. CDR3 in DNA: TGTGCCAGCAGGTTAGGTACTAGCGGGGGGCTCGAGCAGTACTTC.

The rearrangement joins TRBV6-4 to TRBJ2-1; no definite D call. The CDR3 totals 12 residues. Germline CDR1 and CDR2: MRHNA and SNTAGT. With 2 bases removed from V and 7 bases from J, the gap between germline ends came to 6 bases. CDR3 in amino acids: CASSDNENEQFF. The CDR3 DNA is TGTGCCAGCAGTGACAACGAGAATGAGCAGTTCTTC.

The J gene is TRBJ1-1, the V gene TRBV28; D ambiguous. The CDR3 spans 13 residues. Trimming took 8 bases from V and 0 from J, leaving 10 bases between them. The V gene's germline CDR1 is MDHEN and CDR2 SYDVKM. DNA for the CDR3: TGTGCCAGCGGTGGACTGTTGAACACTGAAGCTTTCTTT. Protein product: CASGGLLNTEAFF.

V is TRBV12-5 and J is TRBJ2-5; 11 bases are a match to TRBD2. V was pared by 7 bases and J by 5 bases, with 15 bases of the junction left unmatched. Germline V gene data show CDR1 as LGHNT and CDR2 as FRNRAP. The CDR3 totals 17 residues. The chain's CDR3 is CASADLNSGGAGETQYF. CDR3 bases: TGTGCTAGTGCCGACCTCAATAGCGGGGGGGCGGGTGAGACCCAGTACTTC.

This clone is a singleton in its sample. The rearrangement joins TRBV7-9 to TRBJ1-6; D remains ambiguous. V was clipped by 1 base and J by 6 bases, with 7 bases between them. In germline, CDR1 is SEHNR, CDR2 FQNEAQ (reference sequence). The CDR3 extends over 14 amino acids. CDR3 protein: CASSLGPGNSPLHF. The CDR3 DNA follows: TGTGCCAGCAGCTTAGGTCCCGGTAATTCACCCCTCCACTTT.

The chain combines TRBV5-4 with TRBJ1-1; 8 bases line up with TRBD1. From germline, CDR1 is SGHNT and CDR2 YYREEE (reference sequence). There are 15 residues in the CDR3. Germline trimming cut 7 bases from V and 0 bases from J; bases unmatched to any gene: 8. The CDR3 DNA is TGTGCCAGCGGTGGACAGGGAGACATGAACACTGAAGCTTTCTTT. Its translation: CASGGQGDMNTEAFF.

The chain recombines TRBV29-1 with TRBJ1-2; a weak D match, TRBD1 (6 bases). The ends were cut back, 5 bases at V and 0 bases at J, with 13 bases in the middle. CDR3 length: 14 amino acids. Germline-derived CDR1 and CDR2 are SQVTM and ANQGSEA. CDR3 in DNA: TGCAGCGTTTCACAGGGATCAGCTAACTATGGCTACACCTTC. This codes for CSVSQGSANYGYTF.